A selection of T cell receptor beta chains follows, all from one sample in a study of T cell responses to AZD1222 COVID-19 vaccine. Using immunoSEQ multiplex PCR, the repertoire was profiled, and TCRdb retains in-frame clones only, with some absent. Of some 180,000 clones detected, 90% appear once; the ten largest clones hold around 5.8%. The sequencing here drew on peripheral blood, taken on day 0 of AZD1222 vaccination. These receptor sequences come from an adult in good health. Both conserved end residues are part of each CDR3. The order of the fields is J gene, clone size, V gene, D gene, CDR3 DNA, CDR3 protein. The D gene is left open where the match is weak. The size entry is marked missing in some rows and otherwise reads once, few, many or a size class.

TRBJ2-7 | - | TRBV11-2 | TRBD2 | TGTGCCAGCAGCCCTCAGCCGGGAGGGGGCTACGAGCAGTACTTC | CASSPQPGGGYEQYF
TRBJ1-2 | - | TRBV7-2 | TRBD1 | TGTGCCAGCAGCTTAGCTGGGACAGGGGGTAGCTATGGCTACACCTTC | CASSLAGTGGSYGYTF
TRBJ1-5 | once | TRBV28 | TRBD1 | TGTGCCAGCAGACATCTGGACAGGAGCAATCAGCCCCAGCATTTT | CASRHLDRSNQPQHF
TRBJ1-4 | - | TRBV9 | TRBD1 | TGTGCCAGCAGCCCGGGACAGGGTGATGAAAAACTGTTTTTT | CASSPGQGDEKLFF
TRBJ1-5 | - | TRBV19 | - | TGTGCCAGCGGGATAGGCGATCAGCCCCAGCATTTT | CASGIGDQPQHF
TRBJ2-1 | - | TRBV10-3 | - | TGTGCCATCAGTGAGCCCGCGACAGCCCCCCGGGATGAGCAGTTCTTC | CAISEPATAPRDEQFF
TRBJ2-3 | - | TRBV5-1 | - | TGCGCCAGCAGCCCGTTCGCGGGGGCCGGCGCAGATACGCAGTATTTT | CASSPFAGAGADTQYF
TRBJ2-7 | - | TRBV18 | - | TGTGCCAGCTCACCAGGACAAAGCTCCTACGAGCAGTACTTC | CASSPGQSSYEQYF
TRBJ1-2 | - | TRBV27 | TRBD1 | TGTGCCAGCAGAGAATACAGGGGGCCTTATGGCTACACCTTC | CASREYRGPYGYTF
TRBJ1-2 | - | TRBV6-5 | - | TGTGCCAGCAGTTACCAGGCGTCTAACTATGGCTACACCTTC | CASSYQASNYGYTF
TRBJ1-2 | - | TRBV28 | - | TGTGCCAGCACCTTAGGGGCCATCCTCCACGAGGGCTACACCTTC | CASTLGAILHEGYTF
TRBJ2-3 | - | TRBV7-2 | TRBD2 | TGTGCCAGCAGCCCGACGGGACTAGCGGGAGGCGGCCCAGATACGCAGTATTTT | CASSPTGLAGGGPDTQYF
TRBJ2-7 | - | TRBV5-1 | - | TGCGCCAGCAGCCAACCGGGACGGGTGACGGTCGAGCAGTACTTC | CASSQPGRVTVEQYF
TRBJ2-1 | - | TRBV10-3 | TRBD2 | TGTGCCATCAGTGAGTCCGGACTAGCGGGAGGGGAAGGTGAGCAGTTCTTC | CAISESGLAGGEGEQFF
TRBJ2-7 | - | TRBV11-2 | - | TGTGCCAGCAGCTACGGTATCCAGCAGTACTTC | CASSYGIQQYF
TRBJ2-7 | few | TRBV5-6 | TRBD1 | TGTGCCAGCAGCAAAACCCGGGACAGGGAGGCGTACGAGCAGTACTTC | CASSKTRDREAYEQYF
TRBJ1-1 | - | TRBV6-5 | - | TGTGCCAGCAGTTACTCGAACAGGCCACGGAACACTGAAGCTTTCTTT | CASSYSNRPRNTEAFF
TRBJ2-1 | once | TRBV4-3 | - | TGCGCCAGCAGCCAAGTCGAGGGGGATGAGCAGTTCTTC | CASSQVEGDEQFF
TRBJ1-2 | - | TRBV6-2/TRBV6-3 | - | TGTGCCAGCAGTTACAGGGACCCGCCCAACTATGGCTACACCTTC | CASSYRDPPNYGYTF
TRBJ1-6 | - | TRBV6-5 | - | TGTGCCAGTGGACAGACTAGCCCACCCCTCCACTTT | CASGQTSPPLHF
TRBJ2-1 | once | TRBV24-1 | - | TGTGCCACCAGTGATTTTTCTTTGGGAGAGAATGAGCAGTTCTTC | CATSDFSLGENEQFF
TRBJ2-7 | - | TRBV6-2/TRBV6-3 | TRBD2 | TGTGCCAGCAGTTACAAGACGGGGGGCTACGAGCAGTACTTC | CASSYKTGGYEQYF
TRBJ1-2 | - | TRBV12-3/TRBV12-4 | TRBD1 | TGTGCCAGCAAACAGGGGCCCACCTATGGCTACACCTTC | CASKQGPTYGYTF
TRBJ1-3 | - | TRBV30 | TRBD1 | TGTGCCTGGAGAGGGGCAGGGGGCAGAGACACCATATATTTT | CAWRGAGGRDTIYF
TRBJ2-7 | - | TRBV25-1 | - | TGTGCCAGCAGTTCAGGGGGGAGGTACGAGCAGTACTTC | CASSSGGRYEQYF
TRBJ2-1 | once | TRBV9 | - | TGTGCCAGCAGCGGGGTCTCTGGGAGCAATGAGCAGTTCTTC | CASSGVSGSNEQFF
TRBJ1-4 | - | TRBV19 | - | TGTGCCAGTATTGGGAGGAATGAAAAACTGTTTTTT | CASIGRNEKLFF
TRBJ2-5 | - | TRBV6-5 | TRBD2 | TGTGCCAGCTATAGCGGGAGGAGTTTCGGAGAGACCCAGTACTTC | CASYSGRSFGETQYF
TRBJ1-1 | - | TRBV4-1 | - | TGCGCCAGCAGCCAAGGCCGGGCCTTGAACACTGAAGCTTTCTTT | CASSQGRALNTEAFF
TRBJ2-2 | - | TRBV5-5 | TRBD1 | TGTGCCAGCAGCTTGGAATGGACAGGGGGCCTTTTT | CASSLEWTGGLF
TRBJ1-4 | - | TRBV4-3 | TRBD1 | TGCGCCAGCAGCCGACTGGGACAGGGGGAAAGTGAAAAACTGTTTTTT | CASSRLGQGESEKLFF
TRBJ1-3 | - | TRBV2 | TRBD1 | TGTGCCAGCACCGAACAGGGGAGTGGAAACACCATATATTTT | CASTEQGSGNTIYF
TRBJ2-1 | once | TRBV30 | - | TGTGCCTGGAGGGCCGGGACTTACTCCTACAATGAGCAGTTCTTC | CAWRAGTYSYNEQFF
TRBJ2-1 | - | TRBV7-3 | - | TGTGCCAGCGGAGTCTATGGGGAGCAGTTCTTC | CASGVYGEQFF
TRBJ2-2 | - | TRBV29-1 | TRBD1 | TGCAGCACAGGACAGGGAGGCACCGGGGAGCTGTTTTTT | CSTGQGGTGELFF
TRBJ1-1 | - | TRBV25-1 | - | TGTGCCAGCAGTGAATATCGGGCGGAATACACTGAAGCTTTCTTT | CASSEYRAEYTEAFF
TRBJ2-3 | - | TRBV7-9 | - | TGTGCCAGCAGCTTAGATTTTGGGAGGACAGGCACCACAGATACGCAGTATTTT | CASSLDFGRTGTTDTQYF
TRBJ2-7 | - | TRBV18 | TRBD1 | TGTGCCAGCTCATCCACAGGGGGCTCTTACGAGCAGTACTTC | CASSSTGGSYEQYF